What follows is one TCR beta chain and its context. This table comes from immunoSEQ multiplex PCR, and its TCRdb copy is limited to in-frame clones, with some not included. The sample contains about 960,000 clones, less than 85% of which appear only once. Every donor, a Caucasian adult, lived in Nashville, Tennessee. Per the germline V gene, CDR1 is LNHDA and CDR2 is SQIVND (reference sequence). The CDR3 consists of 13 residues. V dropped 9 bases and J dropped 0 bases, with 12 bases sitting between them. These data originate in a study of shared clonotypes between healthy human individuals. Sequencing input: memory CD4+ T cells sorted from blood. The subset here: CD45RA-negative fraction. This sequence joins TRBV19 and TRBJ2-7; the D is unclear. This receptor was obtained from a man between 18 and 35 years old in good health. The DNA of the CDR3 is TGTGCCAGCGGGCGCCTCAACTCCTACGAGCAGTACTTC. Encoded protein: CASGRLNSYEQYF.